These T cell receptor beta chains were read from a single sample in a study of CD8 T cell repertoires and HIV-1 epitope variants. Clones were sequenced by immunoSEQ multiplex PCR, and TCRdb holds only the in-frame ones, with some missing. The data show under 100,000 clones, with roughly four fifths seen just once and under 30% held by the top ten. Input material: uncultured baseline CD8+ T cells from peripheral blood mononuclear cells (PBMCs). The receptors come from a male donor with HIV. Each CDR3 is given without its conserved first and last residue. Clone size is given for some rows only: seen once, a few or many times, or a class if the clone is expanded.

v_gene	j_gene	abundance	CDR3aa
TRBV4-3	TRBJ1-6	many	ASSLSSGANSPLH
TRBV7-9	TRBJ1-2	-	ASSQPSARGPRYNYGYT
TRBV11-2	TRBJ2-3	-	ASSLTGRGTDTQY
TRBV28	TRBJ2-3	-	ASSSALGLTSGGLINTQY
TRBV4-3	TRBJ2-6	-	ASSRYWGSGANVLT
TRBV7-2	TRBJ2-7	-	ASSLYDRGEQY
TRBV21-1	TRBJ1-2	-	ASSKAHFGRGGGDYYGYT
TRBV6-5	TRBJ2-7	-	ASSNSGLAGGEQY
TRBV5-1	TRBJ2-2	-	ASSPWVRDRGSGELF
TRBV4-3	TRBJ1-1	-	ASSQLPLGVGATEAF
TRBV7-3	TRBJ2-3	-	ASSPGGDTQY
TRBV5-1	TRBJ2-3	-	ASSFGGEGDTQY
TRBV5-1	TRBJ1-1	-	ASSLVKREDTEAF
TRBV15	TRBJ1-1	-	ATSRGATAF
TRBV5-5	TRBJ2-6	once	ASSSRGTLGANVLT
TRBV19	TRBJ2-7	-	ASSIHITYEQY
TRBV6-5	TRBJ2-3	-	ASSSIRASDTDTQY
TRBV15	TRBJ1-1	-	ATSRDRGVNTEAF
TRBV18	TRBJ2-5	-	ASSPPTGLQETQY
TRBV6-6	TRBJ1-2	-	ASSYDRSRYGYT
TRBV5-5	TRBJ1-6	-	ASSRNPTGGNSPLH
TRBV5-8	TRBJ2-7	-	ASSLERAAGAHEQY
TRBV21-1	TRBJ2-2	once	ASSKALSENTGELF
TRBV4-2	TRBJ1-3	-	ASRGQGVSSGNTIY
TRBV5-1	TRBJ1-3	-	ASSLPGTARGNTIY
TRBV7-9	TRBJ2-7	-	ASSSQTSERSYEQY
TRBV7-2	TRBJ2-1	-	ASSLDSYNEQF
TRBV7-8	TRBJ2-5	-	ASSRVRQGATETQY
TRBV11-2	TRBJ1-2	-	ASSLQGSGYT
TRBV29-1	TRBJ2-7	-	SVVLAEGTYEQY
TRBV10-3	TRBJ2-7	-	AISEYLYEQY
TRBV19	TRBJ2-7	once	ASSIDRGVAYEQY
TRBV19	TRBJ1-1	-	ASSKTGGGRTEAF
TRBV7-2	TRBJ2-2	-	ASSLSGANTGELF
TRBV19	TRBJ2-3	-	ASSIMVAGTQY
TRBV5-4	TRBJ2-3	-	ASSATGNTQY
TRBV14	TRBJ2-5	-	ASSLDPGQETQY
TRBV7-9	TRBJ2-3	-	ASSSQPGLQTDTQY
TRBV5-1	TRBJ2-7	few	ASSVQGNEQY
TRBV14	TRBJ2-7	-	ASSQDLDNYEQY
TRBV29-1	TRBJ2-5	-	SVGPGPQETQY
TRBV5-6	TRBJ2-5	-	ASSFEGGQETQY
TRBV4-1	TRBJ2-7	-	ASSPSGGGSGEQY
TRBV19	TRBJ1-6	-	ASRRQGANSPLH
TRBV6-5	TRBJ2-1	-	ASSYSGSQQF
TRBV7-3	TRBJ2-1	-	ASSVNTGNEQF
TRBV5-4	TRBJ2-1	-	ASSFSRSYNEQF
TRBV5-1	TRBJ2-1	-	ASSFGSYNEQF
TRBV7-2	TRBJ2-5	-	ASSPNPPAQY
TRBV6-5	TRBJ1-2	-	ASRTQGQGFGYT
TRBV28	TRBJ1-5	-	ASSLTNQPQH